This TCR beta chain was recorded in a study of blood T cell repertoires in COVID-19. Study details: The United States, Italy and Spain provided the acute and convalescent COVID-19 samples.

Original methodology: How many nucleated cells were present was estimated from reference gene primer amplification. The protocol was immunoSEQ multiplex PCR, while the TCRdb copy is restricted to in-frame clones and leaves out a portion. Clone size and the V and J calls come from that table; the DNA yielded D and trimming. This sample has about 300,000 clones, with about 85% found just once. V shed 0 bases and J 2 bases; nucleotides not matched to a gene: 3. CDR3 length: 15 amino acids. The germline gives CDR1 MGHRA, CDR2 YSYEKL. Participants had their cohort set by participant-reported clinical history.

This TCR was sampled from a young woman who had been exposed to COVID-19. Input material: PBMCs or T cells enriched from blood (not recorded which). This chain connects TRBV4-1 to TRBJ2-7; 8 nucleotides line up with TRBD1. DNA for the CDR3: TGCGCCAGCAGCCAAGAGGACAGGGTAACCTACGAGCAGTACTTC. This encodes CASSQEDRVTYEQYF.